The 4 T cell receptor beta chains below come from one sample, sequenced in a study of T-cell reconstitution after alpha-beta-depleted transplantation in children. Researchers prepared the TCRbeta library using unique molecular identifiers, the study reports. TCRdb independently ran MiXCR on the PCR reads; one entry per CDR3 protein. The sample has about 580,000 distinct CDR3 sequences; 27% are singletons. The sample in question was PBMCs, obtained before TCRalphabeta/CD19-depleted stem cell transplant. These receptors were collected from a boy in the first two years of life with Wiskott-Aldrich syndrome, due to receive a stem cell transplant.

The chain links TRBV7-2 to TRBJ1-5, with TRBD1 as a possible D gene (6 bases). The V end lost 0 bases, the J end lost 3 bases, and 9 bases lay between the germline ends. Per germline, CDR1 SGHTA and CDR2 FQGNSA. This CDR3 is built from 15 residues. The CDR3 DNA sequence: TGTGCCAGCAGCTTAGCGGACAGAGACAATCAGCCCCAGCATTTT. It codes for CASSLADRDNQPQHF. Full variable domain (missing parts from reference TRBV7-2 and TRBJ1-5): GAGVSQSPSNKVTEKGKDVELRCDPISGHTALYWYRQSLGQGLEFLIYFQGNSAPDKSGLPSDRFSAERTGGSVSTLTIQRTQQEDSAVYLCASSLADRDNQPQHFGDGTRLSIL.

The CDR3 here is CASSLGGVISYNEQFF. In DNA form, the CDR3 reads TGCGCCAGCAGCTTGGGCGGGGTTATCTCCTACAATGAGCAGTTCTTC. This chain links TRBV5-1 with TRBJ2-1; weak D call: TRBD2 (6 bases). CDR3 length: 16 amino acids. V lost 0 bases and J lost 0, with 10 bases in between. Germline V gene lookup returns CDR1 SGHRS and CDR2 YFSETQ.

In this sample, this clonotype turned up a few times. This rearrangement joins TRBV12-3 or TRBV12-4 to TRBJ2-5; TRBD2 matches 9 bases. V shed 8 bases, J shed 5 bases, and the junction held 15 bases outside the gene matches. There are 16 residues in the CDR3. CDR3 coding DNA: TGTGCCAGCCGACACCTGGCGGGAGGGTTAACGGAGACCCAGTACTTC. It translates to CASRHLAGGLTETQYF.

V gene TRBV7-2 combines with J gene TRBJ2-5; D is undetermined. This CDR3 spans 13 amino acids. Germline assignment: CDR1 SGHTA and CDR2 FQGNSA. V lost 4 bases and J lost 4, with 10 bases in between. CDR3 DNA sequence: TGTGCCAGCAGCTCTTTATCGGCAGAGACCCAGTACTTC. As protein: CASSSLSAETQYF.